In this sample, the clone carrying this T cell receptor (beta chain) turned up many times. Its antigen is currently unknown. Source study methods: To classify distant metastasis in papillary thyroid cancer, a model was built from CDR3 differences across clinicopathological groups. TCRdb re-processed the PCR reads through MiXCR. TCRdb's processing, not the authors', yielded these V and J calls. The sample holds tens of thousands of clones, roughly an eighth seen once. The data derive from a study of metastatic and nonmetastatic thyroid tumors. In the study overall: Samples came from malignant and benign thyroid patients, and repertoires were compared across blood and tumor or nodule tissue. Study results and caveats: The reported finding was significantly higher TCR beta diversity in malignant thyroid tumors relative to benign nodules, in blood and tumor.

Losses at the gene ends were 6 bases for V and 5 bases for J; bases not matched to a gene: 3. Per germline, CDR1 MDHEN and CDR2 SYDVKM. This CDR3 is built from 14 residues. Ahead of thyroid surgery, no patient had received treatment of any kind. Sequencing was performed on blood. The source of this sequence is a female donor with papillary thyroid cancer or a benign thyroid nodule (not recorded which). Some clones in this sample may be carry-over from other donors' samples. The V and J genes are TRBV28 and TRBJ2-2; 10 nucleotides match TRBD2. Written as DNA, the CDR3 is TGTGCCAGCAGAGCGGGACTAGCGACCGGGGAGCTGTTTTTT. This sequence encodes CASRAGLATGELFF.